This T cell receptor beta chain is drawn from a study of somatic mutations in cytotoxic T cells in rheumatoid arthritis. Profiling relied on immunoSEQ multiplex PCR, and the TCRdb table lists in-frame clones only, not all of them. The sample has 15,000 to 20,000 clones; approximately 75% are singletons. This clone was found a few times. Separation of CD4+ and CD8+ cells was performed by positive magnetic bead selection, and purity was verified by flow cytometry. V lost 4 bases, J lost 0 bases, and 10 bases lay in between. This CDR3 is built from 15 residues. Germline V gene sequence: CDR1 SNHLY, CDR2 FYNNEI.

The source of this sequence is an adult with rheumatoid arthritis. Input material: CD8+ T cells sorted from blood. The chain has TRBV2 and TRBJ1-5; D not resolved. CDR3 loop: CASSGGSISNQPQHF. The CDR3 DNA reads TGTGCCAGCAGTGGAGGGAGTATTAGCAATCAGCCCCAGCATTTT.